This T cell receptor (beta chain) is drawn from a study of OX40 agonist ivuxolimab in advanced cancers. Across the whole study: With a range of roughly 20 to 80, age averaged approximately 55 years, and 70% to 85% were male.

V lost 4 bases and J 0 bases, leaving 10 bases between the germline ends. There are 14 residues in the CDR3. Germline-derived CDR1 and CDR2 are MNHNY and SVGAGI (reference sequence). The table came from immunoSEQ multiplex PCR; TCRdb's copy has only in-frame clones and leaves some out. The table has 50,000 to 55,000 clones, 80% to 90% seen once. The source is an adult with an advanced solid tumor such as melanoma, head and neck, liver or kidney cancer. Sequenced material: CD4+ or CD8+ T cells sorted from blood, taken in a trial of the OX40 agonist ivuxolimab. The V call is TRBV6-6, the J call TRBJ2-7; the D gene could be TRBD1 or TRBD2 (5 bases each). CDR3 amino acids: CASSSGTNSYEQYF. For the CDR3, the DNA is TGTGCCAGCAGTTCCGGGACGAACTCCTACGAGCAGTACTTC.